The 22 T cell receptor beta chains given below trace back to one sample, sequenced in a study of molecular identifiers for immune sequencing clone quantification (dated by TCRdb to 2016 to 2019). Library creation used PCR. For sequencing, an Illumina HiSeq 4000 was employed. TCRdb passed the public sequencing reads through fastp at Q25 and MiXCR, retaining productive beta sequences. Rows with one shared CDR3 protein collapse into an entry with the most common genes and DNA. The sample table lists more than 250,000 distinct CDR3 sequences, roughly 23% of them with a count of one. Approximately 0.85% of the sample is held by the ten biggest clonotypes. The sample was naive CD8+ T cells from blood, with Jurkat cell RNA spiked in. This sample's cell subset or site label indicates: FACS-sorted CD8+CD4-CCR7+CD45RA+ naive T cells. Receptor source: a human donor in good health. Some libraries in this study had Jurkat cell RNA spiked in.

This clonotype was counted at least ten times. DNA for the CDR3: TGTGCCAGTAGTATGGGACTGCGGGAGCAGTACTTC. Protein sequence: CASSMGLREQYF. The chain couples TRBV19 to TRBJ2-7, with D possibly being TRBD2 (6 bases). Germline loops: CDR1 LNHDA, CDR2 SQIVND (reference sequence). Trimming shortened V by 3 bases and J by 7 bases, and 10 bases separated the two germline ends. This CDR3 comprises 12 residues.

This clonotype was observed at least ten times. The chain recombines TRBV7-2 with TRBJ2-7; 8 bases align to TRBD1. Trimming removed 5 bases from V and 3 bases from J; junction bases left unmatched: 6. The CDR3 extends over 14 amino acids. Germline V gene lookup returns CDR1 SGHTA and CDR2 FQGNSA. CDR3 in DNA: TGTGCCAGCAGCGGCCGGGACAGGTACTACGAGCAGTACTTC. This translates into CASSGRDRYYEQYF.

The chain recombines TRBV19 with TRBJ2-1; 11 bases are a match to TRBD2. Looked up from germline, CDR1 is LNHDA and CDR2 is SQIVND (reference sequence). The CDR3 is 15 amino acids. With 4 bases clipped from V and 3 bases from J, the junction kept 2 bases outside the gene matches. The CDR3 sequence is CASSKTSGGYNEQFF. In DNA, the CDR3 is TGTGCCAGTAGTAAAACTAGCGGGGGCTACAATGAGCAGTTCTTC.

At least ten counts were recorded for this clonotype. The chain couples TRBV6-5 to TRBJ1-5; D remains unclear. V was pared by 6 bases and J by 9 bases, with 15 bases between. Germline V CDR1 and CDR2: MNHEY, SVGAGI. There are 13 residues in the CDR3. The CDR3 spells CASRAGPTAPQHF. The CDR3 coding sequence is TGTGCCAGCAGGGCCGGGCCAACCGCGCCCCAGCATTTT.

On this clonotype itself: Given a much more abundant clone one base away, this may be a read error. The chain combines TRBV7-4 with TRBJ2-5, with D perhaps being TRBD1 or TRBD2 (5 bases each). The germline V gene has CDR1 SGHVT and CDR2 SQSDAQ. The CDR3 is made up of 16 amino acids. CDR3 amino acids: CTSSLAWTGAQETQYF. DNA for the CDR3: TGTACCAGCAGCTTAGCTTGGACCGGGGCCCAAGAGACCCAGTACTTC.

The chain links TRBV9 to TRBJ1-1, with D maybe TRBD1 (6 bases). V was trimmed by 5 bases and J by 0 bases, leaving 14 bases between them. This CDR3 has 15 amino acids. The germline gives CDR1 SGDLS, CDR2 YYNGEE. The CDR3 DNA follows: TGTGCCAGCAGTAATGAGGGGGGCGTGAACACTGAAGCTTTCTTT. Translated: CASSNEGGVNTEAFF. The entire variable domain, with the rest obtained from reference TRBV9 and TRBJ1-1, is as follows: DSGVTQTPKHLITATGQRVTLRCSPRSGDLSVYWYQQSLDQGLQFLIQYYNGEERAKGNILERFSAQQFPDLHSELNLSSLELGDSALYFCASSNEGGVNTEAFFGQGTRLTVV.

This clonotype has a count of ten or more. V is TRBV14 and J is TRBJ2-7; 7 bases are shared with TRBD2. V was pared by 1 base and J by 4 bases, with 4 bases of the junction left unmatched. Germline lookup yields CDR1 SGHDN and CDR2 FVKESK. The CDR3 runs 14 residues. Here the CDR3 DNA reads TGTGCCAGCAGCCAAGGCGGACTAGTTTACGAGCAGTACTTC. This codes for CASSQGGLVYEQYF.

A note on this clonotype: As the CDR3 is not closed by the conserved phenylalanine or tryptophan, this likely results from a read error. V usage is TRBV4-3 and J usage is TRBJ1-1; D possibly corresponds to TRBD1 (5 bases). The CDR3 spans 16 residues. The germline gives CDR1 LGHNA, CDR2 YSLEER. The CDR3 loop is CASSQDHSGFGAEAFL. CDR3 DNA sequence: TGCGCCAGCAGTCAAGATCATTCAGGGTTTGGGGCTGAAGCTTTCCTT.

To note about this clonotype: A read error may explain this, as a much larger clone is one base away. The chain combines TRBV5-4 with TRBJ2-7; tentatively, D is TRBD1 (6 bases). The length of the CDR3 is 16 residues. In germline, CDR1 is SGHNT, CDR2 YYREEE (reference sequence). CDR3 amino acids: CASSLESGTTRDERYF. The CDR3 nucleotides are TGTGCCAGCAGCTTGGAGTCCGGGACAACTCGGGACGAGCGGTACTTC.

This clonotype was counted at least ten times. The genes are TRBV28 and TRBJ1-1, with a tentative D call TRBD1 (5 bases). The CDR3 runs 13 residues. The germline CDR1 and CDR2 sequences are MDHEN and SYDVKM. The ends were cut back, 5 bases at V and 4 bases at J, with 11 bases in the middle. CDR3 region: CASSKTVRTEAFF. The DNA for the CDR3 is TGTGCCAGCAGTAAGACAGTGCGCACTGAAGCTTTCTTT.

This clonotype was detected a few times. J is TRBJ1-1 and V is TRBV7-9; D might be TRBD1 (5 bases). With 5 bases removed from V and 7 bases from J, the gap between germline ends came to 8 bases. The CDR3 runs 11 residues. CDR1 is SEHNR and CDR2 is FQNEAQ in the germline V gene (reference sequence). Here the CDR3 reads CASSRGGEAFF. The CDR3 nucleotides are TGTGCCAGCAGCCGGGGCGGTGAAGCTTTCTTT.

A few counts support this clonotype. The V gene is TRBV6-1, the J gene TRBJ1-1; tentative D call: TRBD1 (5 bases). Germline CDR1 MNHNS, CDR2 SASEGT. The length of the CDR3 is 13 residues. The V end was cut by 6 bases, the J end by 0 bases, with 8 bases between. The CDR3 here is CASRMGLNTEAFF. The DNA for the CDR3 is TGTGCCAGCAGGATGGGACTGAACACTGAAGCTTTCTTT.

In this sample, this clonotype turned up many times. One base away lies a much larger clone, so this may be a sequencing read error. The chain carries TRBV4-3 and TRBJ2-7; a possible D gene is TRBD1 (6 bases). The V end lost 0 bases, the J end lost 3 bases, and 6 bases lay between the germline ends. The V gene's germline CDR1 is LGHNA and CDR2 YSLEER. This CDR3 is 13 amino acids long. Written as DNA, the CDR3 is TGCGCCAGCAGCCAAGAACAGGGCTACGAGCAGTACTTC. The encoded protein is CASSQEQGYEQYF.

This clonotype was seen many times. The chain is built from TRBV28 and TRBJ1-1; a possible D gene is TRBD1 (5 bases). CDR1 is MDHEN, CDR2 SYDVKM, per germline. The CDR3 spans 15 residues. V was shortened by 5 bases and J by 6 bases, with 19 bases between the two germline ends. CDR3 protein: CASSPRGLRRAEAFF. DNA of the CDR3: TGTGCCAGCAGTCCCCGGGGACTCCGGCGGGCTGAAGCTTTCTTT. Supplemented by reference TRBV28 and TRBJ1-1, the full variable domain reads DVKVTQSSRYLVKRTGEKVFLECVQDMDHENMFWYRQDPGLGLRLIYFSYDVKMKEKGDIPEGYSVSREKKERFSLILESASTNQTSMYLCASSPRGLRRAEAFFGQGTRLTVV.

The chain joins TRBV27 to TRBJ2-5, with TRBD1 as a possible D gene (6 bases). Germline V gives CDR1 MNHEY, CDR2 SMNVEV (reference sequence). The CDR3 loop spans 14 amino acids. Trimming removed 6 bases at V and 5 bases at J, with 16 bases between. CDR3 region: CASSPTGLTETQYF. The CDR3 DNA follows: TGTGCCAGCAGCCCGACAGGCCTTACCGAGACCCAGTACTTC.

Details on this clonotype: A much larger clone differs from this one at a single base, so this may be a read error. The chain recombines TRBV2 with TRBJ1-2, with D unresolved. Germline assignment: CDR1 SNHLY and CDR2 FYNNEI. The CDR3 is 13 residues long. V was trimmed by 6 bases and J by 8 bases, leaving 16 bases between them. The CDR3 DNA is TGTGCCAGCAGCTATTCCACCCTGCGGGGCTACACCTTC. Protein sequence: CASSYSTLRGYTF.

In this sample, this clonotype turned up once. Sequence at one end of the junction differs from germline and may be a read error. This chain links TRBV28 with TRBJ2-5; a weak D match, TRBD1 (5 bases). This CDR3 is 11 amino acids long. From germline, CDR1 is MDHEN and CDR2 SYDVKM. CDR3 coding DNA: TGTGGCAGCAGTGACCAGGGTCCCCAGTACTTC. The encoded protein is CGSSDQGPQYF. The full variable domain, its missing parts supplied by reference TRBV28 and TRBJ2-5, is DVKVTQSSRYLVKRTGEKVFLECVQDMDHENMFWYRQDPGLGLRLIYFSYDVKMKEKGDIPEGYSVSREKKERFSLILESASTNQTSMYLCGSSDQGPQYFGPGTRLLVL.

The gene calls are TRBV18 and TRBJ1-5, with a possible D match to TRBD1 (6 bases). This CDR3 spans 16 amino acids. CDR1 is KGHSH and CDR2 is LQKENI in the germline V gene. The V end was cut by 2 bases, the J end by 8 bases, with 19 bases between. CDR3 amino acids: CASSPYHGGPSEPQHF. CDR3 nucleotides: TGTGCCAGCTCACCATACCACGGGGGCCCCTCCGAGCCCCAGCATTTT.

Turning to this clonotype: A much more abundant neighbour one base away suggests this may be a read error. The V and J genes are TRBV28 and TRBJ2-3; 10 positions agree with TRBD2. The CDR3 has 18 residues. The V gene's germline CDR1 is MDHEN and CDR2 SYDVKM. In DNA form, the CDR3 reads TGTGCCAGCAGTTTGAGGGGAGCGGGAGGGTACGGCACAGATGCGCAGTATTTT. Its translation is CASSLRGAGGYGTDAQYF.

The chain carries TRBV20-1 and TRBJ2-7; TRBD2 aligns across 7 bases. After removal of 3 bases from V and 4 bases from J, the junction contained 9 bases not matched to a gene. Per germline, CDR1 DFQATT and CDR2 SNEGSKA (reference sequence). This CDR3 spans 14 amino acids. The CDR3 DNA reads TGCAGTGCTAGGCCCCGGGACTATCGTTACGAGCAGTACTTC. Translating it yields CSARPRDYRYEQYF.

This chain connects TRBV10-3 to TRBJ2-3; D might be TRBD2 (5 bases). The CDR3 totals 17 residues. Trimming removed 3 bases from V and 0 bases from J, with 16 bases in between. Per germline, CDR1 ENHRY and CDR2 SYGVKD. In DNA form, the CDR3 reads TGTGCCATCAGTGAAGGGCCACGGGAAGTTAGCACAGATACGCAGTATTTT. Residues: CAISEGPREVSTDTQYF.

Worth noting for this clonotype: This clone may be a read error of a much larger clone one base away. V is TRBV7-9 and J is TRBJ2-7; the D gene is possibly TRBD1 (5 bases). Germline CDR1 and CDR2: SEHNR and FQNEAQ (reference sequence). This CDR3 is 12 amino acids long. V was trimmed by 7 bases and J by 3 bases, leaving 10 bases between them. The CDR3 sequence is CASNTTVYEQYF. CDR3 coding DNA: TGTGCCAGCAATACGACAGTCTACGAGCAGTACTTC.